These 3 T cell receptor beta chains came from one sample sequenced in a study of blood T cell repertoires in COVID-19. Sequencing used immunoSEQ multiplex PCR; TCRdb keeps in-frame clones, though not all of them. The sample has about 260,000 clones, 85% to 90% seen once. Specimen: peripheral blood. The origin of the receptors is a man younger than 30 with active or convalescent COVID-19.

This clone was counted a few times. This sequence joins TRBV30 and TRBJ2-5; D unclear. The CDR3 loop spans 12 amino acids. Trimming took 0 bases from V and 5 from J, leaving 7 bases between them. Germline assignment: CDR1 GTSNPN and CDR2 SVGIG (reference sequence). The CDR3 DNA reads TGTGCCTGGAGTGTACTTTGGGAGACCCAGTACTTC. The encoded protein is CAWSVLWETQYF.

This chain connects TRBV12-3 or TRBV12-4 to TRBJ1-6; a possible D gene is TRBD1 (5 bases). V shed 7 bases and J shed 13 bases, with 17 bases lying between them. The CDR3 covers 13 residues. CDR3 residues: CASTTNPRVPLHF. In nucleotides, the CDR3 is TGTGCCAGCACTACAAACCCCAGGGTGCCCCTCCACTTT.

J is TRBJ2-1 and V is TRBV7-2; possibly TRBD2 for D (7 bases). There are 17 residues in the CDR3. Trimming removed 2 bases at V and 1 base at J, with 15 bases between. CDR1 is SGHTA, CDR2 FQGNSA, per germline. For the CDR3, the DNA is TGTGCCAGCAGCTTACAAGGGGGGGCGAGTTCCTACAATGAGCAGTTCTTC. It specifies CASSLQGGASSYNEQFF.